Listed below are T cell receptor beta chains from one sample, sequenced in a study of patients and donors after allogeneic stem cell transplantation. TCRdb ran MiXCR on the RT-PCR reads and lists one entry per CDR3 protein. The table records approximately 430,000 distinct CDR3 sequences, roughly 17% of them present only once. Sequencing was performed on blood, either unsorted or a sorted T cell fraction (not recorded which). Every receptor here comes from a human donor who was either an allogeneic HSCT recipient or a stem cell or donor lymphocyte infusion donor (not recorded which). It is not recorded whose cells these are; they may come from a transplant donor. Both conserved end residues are part of each CDR3. Each record gives: V gene, D gene, J gene, clone size, CDR3 protein, CDR3 DNA. D genes are given only for firm matches. The size field is filled for only some rows; it gives once, few, many or a size class.

v_gene: TRBV24-1; d_gene: NA; j_gene: TRBJ2-2; abundance: few; CDR3aa: CATRGVLSTGELFF; CDR3nt: TGTGCCACCAGGGGAGTTCTGTCCACCGGGGAGCTGTTTTTT
v_gene: TRBV7-9; d_gene: NA; j_gene: TRBJ1-5; abundance: few; CDR3aa: CASSPNLNQPQHF; CDR3nt: TGTGCCAGCAGCCCGAACTTAAATCAGCCCCAGCATTTT
v_gene: TRBV14; d_gene: TRBD1; j_gene: TRBJ1-1; abundance: NA; CDR3aa: CASSLYQGDYTEAFF; CDR3nt: TGTGCCAGCAGCCTGTACCAGGGGGATTACACTGAAGCTTTCTTT
v_gene: TRBV30; d_gene: TRBD2; j_gene: TRBJ2-1; abundance: NA; CDR3aa: CAWSPAGAYNEQFF; CDR3nt: TGTGCCTGGAGTCCAGCGGGAGCCTACAATGAGCAGTTCTTC
v_gene: TRBV6-1; d_gene: NA; j_gene: TRBJ1-2; abundance: NA; CDR3aa: CASSLIARGADYGYTF; CDR3nt: TGTGCCAGCAGCCTGATCGCGCGGGGCGCGGACTATGGCTACACCTTC
v_gene: TRBV12-3/TRBV12-4; d_gene: NA; j_gene: TRBJ2-7; abundance: many; CDR3aa: CASSLGGFSYEQYF; CDR3nt: TGTGCCAGCAGTTTAGGCGGATTTTCCTACGAGCAGTACTTC
v_gene: TRBV11-2; d_gene: NA; j_gene: TRBJ2-2; abundance: few; CDR3aa: CASSRVRVAPGMNTGELFF; CDR3nt: TGTGCCAGCAGCCGGGTACGGGTGGCACCGGGGATGAACACCGGGGAGCTGTTTTTT
v_gene: TRBV25-1; d_gene: NA; j_gene: TRBJ2-5; abundance: NA; CDR3aa: CASSEGRGQETQYF; CDR3nt: TGTGCCAGCAGTGAGGGAAGGGGCCAAGAGACCCAGTACTTC
v_gene: TRBV20-1; d_gene: NA; j_gene: TRBJ1-5; abundance: few; CDR3aa: CSARGAQGNQPQHF; CDR3nt: TGCAGTGCTAGAGGGGCGCAGGGGAATCAGCCCCAGCATTTT
v_gene: TRBV6-2/TRBV6-3; d_gene: NA; j_gene: TRBJ1-1; abundance: few; CDR3aa: CASSYSAVPEAFF; CDR3nt: TGTGCCAGCAGTTACTCCGCGGTCCCTGAAGCTTTCTTT
v_gene: TRBV20-1; d_gene: NA; j_gene: TRBJ2-7; abundance: NA; CDR3aa: CSASPVRDGASEQYF; CDR3nt: TGCAGTGCTAGTCCCGTTCGGGACGGCGCGTCCGAGCAGTACTTC
v_gene: TRBV5-1; d_gene: TRBD2; j_gene: TRBJ2-3; abundance: few; CDR3aa: CASRTSGDTDTQYF; CDR3nt: TGCGCCAGCAGGACTAGCGGGGACACAGATACGCAGTATTTT
v_gene: TRBV9; d_gene: NA; j_gene: TRBJ2-3; abundance: few; CDR3aa: CASSVISTDTQYF; CDR3nt: TGTGCCAGCAGCGTAATTAGCACAGATACGCAGTATTTT
v_gene: TRBV20-1; d_gene: NA; j_gene: TRBJ2-3; abundance: NA; CDR3aa: CSGASGTDTQYF; CDR3nt: TGCAGTGGGGCTAGCGGCACAGATACGCAGTATTTT
v_gene: TRBV12-3/TRBV12-4; d_gene: NA; j_gene: TRBJ1-5; abundance: many; CDR3aa: CASTPGGRQPQHF; CDR3nt: TGTGCCAGCACCCCCGGGGGTCGGCAGCCCCAGCATTTT
v_gene: TRBV27; d_gene: NA; j_gene: TRBJ2-7; abundance: few; CDR3aa: CASSRTDLSSYEQYF; CDR3nt: TGTGCCAGCAGCCGGACGGATTTGAGCTCCTACGAGCAGTACTTC
v_gene: TRBV5-1; d_gene: NA; j_gene: TRBJ2-7; abundance: NA; CDR3aa: CASSITSSSYEQYF; CDR3nt: TGCGCCAGCAGCATTACTAGCAGCAGCTACGAGCAGTACTTC
v_gene: TRBV20-1; d_gene: TRBD2; j_gene: TRBJ2-5; abundance: NA; CDR3aa: CSASGRAGETQYF; CDR3nt: TGCAGTGCTAGCGGGAGGGCGGGGGAGACCCAGTACTTC
v_gene: TRBV20-1; d_gene: NA; j_gene: TRBJ1-2; abundance: NA; CDR3aa: CSARVGGRRGGYTF; CDR3nt: TGCAGTGCTAGAGTTGGGGGGCGCCGTGGGGGCTACACCTTC
v_gene: TRBV4-2; d_gene: NA; j_gene: TRBJ2-5; abundance: few; CDR3aa: CASSQDTGFTEETQYF; CDR3nt: TGTGCCAGCAGCCAAGACACAGGGTTTACGGAAGAGACCCAGTACTTC
v_gene: TRBV7-9; d_gene: NA; j_gene: TRBJ2-3; abundance: NA; CDR3aa: CASSLRTPKSDTQYF; CDR3nt: TGTGCCAGCAGCTTACGAACTCCTAAGTCGGATACGCAGTATTTT
v_gene: TRBV5-1; d_gene: NA; j_gene: TRBJ1-2; abundance: few; CDR3aa: CASSLDVRPDNYGYTF; CDR3nt: TGCGCCAGCAGCTTGGACGTTAGGCCAGATAACTATGGCTACACCTTC
v_gene: TRBV27; d_gene: TRBD1; j_gene: TRBJ2-3; abundance: NA; CDR3aa: CASSSRPTGYTDTQYF; CDR3nt: TGTGCCAGCAGTTCCAGACCGACAGGGTACACAGATACGCAGTATTTT
v_gene: TRBV20-1; d_gene: NA; j_gene: TRBJ1-2; abundance: many; CDR3aa: CSARDRGRVYGYTF; CDR3nt: TGCAGTGCTAGAGATCGAGGCAGGGTGTATGGCTACACCTTC
v_gene: TRBV6-1; d_gene: TRBD1; j_gene: TRBJ2-7; abundance: few; CDR3aa: CAIRTGTGNSYEQYF; CDR3nt: TGTGCCATCCGTACCGGGACAGGGAATTCCTACGAGCAGTACTTC
v_gene: TRBV20-1; d_gene: NA; j_gene: TRBJ1-4; abundance: NA; CDR3aa: CSARGGGEKLFF; CDR3nt: TGCAGTGCGAGGGGGGGCGGGGAAAAACTGTTTTTT
v_gene: TRBV9; d_gene: TRBD1; j_gene: TRBJ1-2; abundance: NA; CDR3aa: CASSSTLTGAGGYTF; CDR3nt: TGTGCCAGCAGCTCCACCCTGACAGGGGCGGGAGGCTACACCTTC
v_gene: TRBV6-2/TRBV6-3; d_gene: TRBD1; j_gene: TRBJ1-2; abundance: few; CDR3aa: CASSRPSQGKGGYTF; CDR3nt: TGTGCCAGCAGCCGACCGTCACAGGGGAAAGGTGGCTACACCTTC
v_gene: TRBV9; d_gene: NA; j_gene: TRBJ1-1; abundance: few; CDR3aa: CASSVGTSATEAFF; CDR3nt: TGTGCCAGCAGCGTAGGAACCTCAGCCACTGAAGCTTTCTTT